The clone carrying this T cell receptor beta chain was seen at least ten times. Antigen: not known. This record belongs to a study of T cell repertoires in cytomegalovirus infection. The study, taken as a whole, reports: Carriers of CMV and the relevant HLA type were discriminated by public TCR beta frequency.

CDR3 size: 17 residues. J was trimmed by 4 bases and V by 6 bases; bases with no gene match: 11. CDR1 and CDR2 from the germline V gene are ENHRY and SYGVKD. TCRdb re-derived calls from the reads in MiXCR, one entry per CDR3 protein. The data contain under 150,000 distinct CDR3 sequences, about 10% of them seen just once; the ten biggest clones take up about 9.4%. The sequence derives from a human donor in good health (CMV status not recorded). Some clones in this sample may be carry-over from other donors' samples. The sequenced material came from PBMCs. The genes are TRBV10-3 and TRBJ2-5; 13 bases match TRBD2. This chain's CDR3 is CAIRSTSGGISGETQYF. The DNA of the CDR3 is TGTGCCATCAGATCGACTAGCGGGGGGATTTCGGGAGAGACCCAGTACTTC.